This passage covers 9 T cell receptor beta chains from one sample sequenced in a study of OX40 agonist ivuxolimab in advanced cancers. The method was immunoSEQ multiplex PCR; TCRdb's version includes in-frame clones alone and lacks a portion of them. The sample records roughly 64,000 clones, roughly 80% being singletons. The starting material was CD4+ or CD8+ T cells sorted from blood, obtained in a trial of the OX40 agonist ivuxolimab. The receptors were sampled from an adult with an advanced solid tumor such as melanoma, head and neck, liver or kidney cancer.

This sequence joins TRBV11-3 and TRBJ2-5, with 12 bases aligning to TRBD1. The CDR3 runs 17 residues. The V and J ends lost 5 bases and 5 bases, in that order; junction bases with no gene match: 12. Per the germline V gene, CDR1 is SGHNT and CDR2 is YENEEA. CDR3 in amino acids: CASSPGGTGGAGETQYF. The CDR3 DNA sequence: TGTGCCAGCAGCCCCGGGGGGACAGGGGGCGCAGGGGAGACCCAGTACTTC.

This clone was detected a few times. The chain combines TRBV29-1 with TRBJ1-2; weak D call: TRBD1 (5 bases). The germline gives CDR1 SQVTM, CDR2 ANQGSEA. Between the trimmed V and J ends, which lost 8 bases and 4 bases, there was a span of 14 bases. The CDR3 is 12 amino acids. CDR3 protein: CSFSTAGYGYTF. The CDR3 DNA sequence: TGCAGCTTCTCGACAGCCGGCTATGGCTACACCTTC. The full variable domain, its missing parts supplied by reference TRBV29-1 and TRBJ1-2, is SAVISQKPSRDICQRGTSLTIQCQVDSQVTMMFWYRQQPGQSLTLIATANQGSEATYESGFVIDKFPISRPNLTFSTLTVSNMSPEDSSIYLCSFSTAGYGYTFGSGTRLTVV.

J is TRBJ2-7 and V is TRBV19; D is ambiguous. Germline lookup yields CDR1 LNHDA and CDR2 SQIVND (reference sequence). V lost 5 bases to trimming and J lost 5 bases, with 7 bases between them. The CDR3 spans 11 residues. The CDR3 is CASSHRNEQYF. Here the CDR3 DNA reads TGTGCCAGTAGTCACCGTAACGAGCAGTACTTC.

The chain combines TRBV7-3 with TRBJ1-2; D might be TRBD1 (6 bases). This CDR3 contains 15 residues. Germline CDR1 reads SGHTA; CDR2 reads FQGTGA. The V end was cut by 2 bases, the J end by 3 bases, with 13 bases between. In DNA form, the CDR3 reads TGTGCCAGCAGCTTAGAGGGGGGACCCGACTATGGCTACACCTTC. Its protein is CASSLEGGPDYGYTF.

V usage is TRBV5-1 and J usage is TRBJ2-2; D may be TRBD1 (6 bases). This CDR3 region has 14 residues. V dropped 4 bases and J dropped 1 base, with 8 bases sitting between them. Germline values: CDR1 SGHRS, CDR2 YFSETQ. DNA of the CDR3: TGCGCCAGCAGCAAGACAGGGAACACCGGGGAGCTGTTTTTT. The encoded protein is CASSKTGNTGELFF.

The rearrangement uses TRBV7-3 and TRBJ2-2; D may be TRBD1 or TRBD2 (5 bases each). The CDR3 covers 13 residues. V lost 2 bases and J 7 bases, leaving 8 bases between the germline ends. Germline CDR1 SGHTA, CDR2 FQGTGA. The CDR3 loop is CASSLLRGGELFF. For the CDR3, the DNA is TGTGCCAGCAGCTTATTGAGGGGCGGGGAGCTGTTTTTT.

The chain carries TRBV30 and TRBJ2-3; either TRBD1 or TRBD2 may supply D (5 bases each). The CDR3 sequence is 14 residues long. V lost 3 bases and J 0 bases, leaving 10 bases between the germline ends. Germline V gives CDR1 GTSNPN, CDR2 SVGIG (reference sequence). CDR3 nucleotides: TGTGCCTGGAGAACTGGGGGAAGCACAGATACGCAGTATTTT. This encodes CAWRTGGSTDTQYF.

Written as DNA, the CDR3 is TGTGCCTGGCAGGGTCCCTATAGCAATCAGCCCCAGCATTTT. Translating it yields CAWQGPYSNQPQHF. The rearrangement links TRBV30 to TRBJ1-5; possible D gene TRBD1, 5 bases. Looked up from germline, CDR1 is GTSNPN and CDR2 is SVGIG (reference sequence). Between the trimmed V and J ends, which lost 5 bases and 0 bases, there was a span of 11 bases. The CDR3 is 14 amino acids. The full variable domain, with the rest looked up from reference TRBV30 and TRBJ1-5, is SQTIHQWPATLVQPVGSPLSLECTVEGTSNPNLYWYRQAAGRGLQLLFYSVGIGQISSEVPQNLSASRPQDRQFILSSKKLLLSDSGFYLCAWQGPYSNQPQHFGDGTRLSIL.

The chain recombines TRBV6-5 with TRBJ1-5; D is unresolved. CDR3 length: 13 amino acids. Germline lookup yields CDR1 MNHEY and CDR2 SVGAGI. The V gene lost 7 bases and the J gene lost 6 bases, with 13 bases spanning the gap. Here the CDR3 reads CASKTQSGQPQHF. The CDR3 region has the DNA TGTGCCAGCAAAACACAGTCGGGTCAGCCCCAGCATTTT.